This T cell receptor (beta chain) was profiled in a study of technical replicates of blood from several donors. This table comes from immunoSEQ multiplex PCR, and its TCRdb copy is limited to in-frame clones, with some not included. The sample lists around 80,000 clones, over 75% occurring once. The CDR3 is 12 amino acids. Trimming cost V 9 bases and J 4 bases; bases outside gene matches: 6. Germline V CDR1 and CDR2: SGHTS, YDEGEE. The sequenced sample consisted of T cells isolated from PBMCs. This receptor was identified in a human donor in good health. V gene TRBV5-8 combines with J gene TRBJ2-7; 8 bases are a match to TRBD2. CDR3 residues: CATGTSVYEQYF. The CDR3 region has the DNA TGTGCCACCGGGACTAGTGTTTACGAGCAGTACTTC.